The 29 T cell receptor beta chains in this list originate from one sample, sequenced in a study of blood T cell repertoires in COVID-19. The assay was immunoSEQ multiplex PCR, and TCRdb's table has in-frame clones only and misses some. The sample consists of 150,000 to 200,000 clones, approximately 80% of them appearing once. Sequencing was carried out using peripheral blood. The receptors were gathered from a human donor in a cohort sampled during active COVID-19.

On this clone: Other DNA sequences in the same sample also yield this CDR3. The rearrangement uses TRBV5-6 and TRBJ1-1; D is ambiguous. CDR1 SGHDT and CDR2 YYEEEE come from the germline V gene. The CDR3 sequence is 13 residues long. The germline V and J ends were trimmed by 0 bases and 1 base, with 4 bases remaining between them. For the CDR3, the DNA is TGTGCCAGCAGCTTGGGAGGGAACACTGAAGCTTTCTTT. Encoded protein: CASSLGGNTEAFF.

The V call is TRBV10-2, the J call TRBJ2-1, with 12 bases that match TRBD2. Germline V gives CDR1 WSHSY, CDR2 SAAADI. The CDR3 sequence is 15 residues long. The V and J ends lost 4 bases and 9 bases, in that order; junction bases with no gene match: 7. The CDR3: CASSGTSGTLTEQFF. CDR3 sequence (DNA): TGCGCCAGCAGTGGGACTAGCGGGACCCTGACTGAGCAGTTCTTC.

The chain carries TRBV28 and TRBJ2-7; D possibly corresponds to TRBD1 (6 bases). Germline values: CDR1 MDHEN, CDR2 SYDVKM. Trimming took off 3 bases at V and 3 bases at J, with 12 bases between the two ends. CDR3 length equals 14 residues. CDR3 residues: CASSFQGPNYEQYF. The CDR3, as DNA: TGTGCCAGCAGTTTCCAGGGGCCCAACTACGAGCAGTACTTC.

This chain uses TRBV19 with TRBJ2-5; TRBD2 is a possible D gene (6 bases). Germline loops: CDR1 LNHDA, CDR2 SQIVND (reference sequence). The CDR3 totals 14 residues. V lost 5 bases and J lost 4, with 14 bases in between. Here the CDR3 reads CASSSSTSLETQYF. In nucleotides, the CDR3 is TGTGCCAGTAGTTCCAGCACTAGCCTAGAGACCCAGTACTTC.

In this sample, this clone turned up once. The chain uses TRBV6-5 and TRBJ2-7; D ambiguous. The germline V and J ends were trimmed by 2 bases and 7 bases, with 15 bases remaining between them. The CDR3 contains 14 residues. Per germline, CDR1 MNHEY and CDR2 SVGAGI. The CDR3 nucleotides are TGTGCCAGCAGTTACGGGTCCGCGGCCGAGGAGCAGTACTTC. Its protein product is CASSYGSAAEEQYF.

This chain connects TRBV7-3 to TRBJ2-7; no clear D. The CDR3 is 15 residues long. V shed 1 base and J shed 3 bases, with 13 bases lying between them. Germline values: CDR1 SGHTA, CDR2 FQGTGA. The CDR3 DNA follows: TGTGCCAGCAGCTTAATGTTAGCCTCAAGCTACGAGCAGTACTTC. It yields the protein CASSLMLASSYEQYF.

The CDR3 DNA reads as TGTGCCAGCAACCACCTCCGCGGCAGCCCCTACGAGCAGTACTTC. It is translated as CASNHLRGSPYEQYF. This chain uses TRBV7-9 with TRBJ2-7; D gene unclear. This CDR3 has 15 residues. Germline-derived CDR1 and CDR2 are SEHNR and FQNEAQ (reference sequence). Trimming stripped 7 bases from V and 2 bases from J, with 18 bases between.

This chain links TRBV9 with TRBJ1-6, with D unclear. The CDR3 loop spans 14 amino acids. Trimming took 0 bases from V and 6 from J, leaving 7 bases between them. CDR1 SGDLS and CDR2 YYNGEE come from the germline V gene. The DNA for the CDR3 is TGTGCCAGCAGCGTAGGAGGGAGTAATTCACCCCTCCACTTT. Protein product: CASSVGGSNSPLHF.

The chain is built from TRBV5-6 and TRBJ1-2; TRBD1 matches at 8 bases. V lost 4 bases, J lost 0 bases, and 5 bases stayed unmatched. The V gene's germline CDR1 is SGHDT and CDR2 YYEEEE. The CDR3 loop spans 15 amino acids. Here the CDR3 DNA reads TGTGCCAGCAGCCTCGGACAGGGAGCTAACTATGGCTACACCTTC. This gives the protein CASSLGQGANYGYTF.

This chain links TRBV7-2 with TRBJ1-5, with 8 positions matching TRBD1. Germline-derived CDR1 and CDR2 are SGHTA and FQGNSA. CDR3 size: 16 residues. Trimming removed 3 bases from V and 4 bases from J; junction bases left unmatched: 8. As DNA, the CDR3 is TGTGCCAGCAGCTTTTATTGGACAGGGAGTAATCAGCCCCAGCATTTT. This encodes CASSFYWTGSNQPQHF. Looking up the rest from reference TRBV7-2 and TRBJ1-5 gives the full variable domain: GAGVSQSPSNKVTEKGKDVELRCDPISGHTALYWYRQSLGQGLEFLIYFQGNSAPDKSGLPSDRFSAERTGGSVSTLTIQRTQQEDSAVYLCASSFYWTGSNQPQHFGDGTRLSIL.

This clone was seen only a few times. The CDR3 loop reads CASSQDGPRLAGGPRQYF. The CDR3, as DNA: TGCGCCAGCAGCCAAGATGGGCCCCGACTAGCGGGAGGGCCTAGGCAGTACTTC. The genes are TRBV4-1 and TRBJ2-7; 14 nucleotides agree with TRBD2. The CDR3 has 18 amino acids. Germline lookup yields CDR1 MGHRA and CDR2 YSYEKL. V gave up 0 bases and J gave up 9 bases; unmatched junction bases: 13.

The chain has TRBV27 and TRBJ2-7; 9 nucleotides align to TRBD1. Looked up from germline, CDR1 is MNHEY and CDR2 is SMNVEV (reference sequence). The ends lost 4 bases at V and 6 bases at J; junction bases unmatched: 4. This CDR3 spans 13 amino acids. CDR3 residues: CASSSGQGGEQYF. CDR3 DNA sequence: TGTGCCAGCAGTTCGGGACAGGGCGGCGAGCAGTACTTC.

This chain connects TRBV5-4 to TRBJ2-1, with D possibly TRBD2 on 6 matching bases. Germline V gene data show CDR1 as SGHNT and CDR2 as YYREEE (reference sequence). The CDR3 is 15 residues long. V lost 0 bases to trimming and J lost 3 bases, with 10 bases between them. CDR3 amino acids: CASSLAPTSYNEQFF. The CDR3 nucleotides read TGTGCCAGCAGCTTGGCCCCGACTAGCTACAATGAGCAGTTCTTC. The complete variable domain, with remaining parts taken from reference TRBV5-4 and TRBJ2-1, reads ETGVTQSPTHLIKTRGQQVTLRCSSQSGHNTVSWYQQALGQGPQFIFQYYREEENGRGNFPPRFSGLQFPNYSSELNVNALELDDSALYLCASSLAPTSYNEQFFGPGTRLTVL.

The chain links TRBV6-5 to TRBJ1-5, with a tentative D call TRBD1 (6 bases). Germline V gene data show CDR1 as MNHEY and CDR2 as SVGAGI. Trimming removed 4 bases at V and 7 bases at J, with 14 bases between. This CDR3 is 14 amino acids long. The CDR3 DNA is TGTGCCAGCAGTTCCCTGCAGGGGAGACAGCCCCAGCATTTT. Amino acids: CASSSLQGRQPQHF.

The CDR3 coding sequence is TGTGCCAGCAGACCCGGGACTAGCGGGAGGGCCTCGAGAGAGACCCAGTACTTC. This gives the protein CASRPGTSGRASRETQYF. The rearrangement uses TRBV7-8 and TRBJ2-5; TRBD2 matches at 16 bases. The germline V gene encodes CDR1 SGHVS and CDR2 FQNEAQ. The junction had 11 bases not matched to a gene; V was cut back by 6 bases and J by 4 bases. The length of the CDR3 is 18 residues. Drawing the rest from reference TRBV7-8 and TRBJ2-5, the complete variable domain is GAGVSQSPRYKVAKRGQDVALRCDPISGHVSLFWYQQALGQGPEFLTYFQNEAQLDKSGLPSDRFFAERPEGSVSTLKIQRTQQEDSAVYLCASRPGTSGRASRETQYFGPGTRLLVL.

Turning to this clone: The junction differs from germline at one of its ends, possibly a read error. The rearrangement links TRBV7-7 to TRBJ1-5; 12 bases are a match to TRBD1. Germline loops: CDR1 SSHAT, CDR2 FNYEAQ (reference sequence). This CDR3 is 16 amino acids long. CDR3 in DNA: TGTGCTAGCACCCACCGGGACAGGGGGCTCCGAGGACCCCAGCATTTT. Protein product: CASTHRDRGLRGPQHF.

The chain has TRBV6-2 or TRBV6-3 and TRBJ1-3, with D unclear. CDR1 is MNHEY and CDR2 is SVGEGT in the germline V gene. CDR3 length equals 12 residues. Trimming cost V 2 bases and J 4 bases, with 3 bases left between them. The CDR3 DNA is TGTGCCAGCAGTTACGGCGGAAACACCATATATTTT. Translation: CASSYGGNTIYF.

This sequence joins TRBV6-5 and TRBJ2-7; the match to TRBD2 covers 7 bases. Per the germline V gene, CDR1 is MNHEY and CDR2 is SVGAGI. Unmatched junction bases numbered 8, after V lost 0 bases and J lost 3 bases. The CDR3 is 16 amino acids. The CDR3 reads CASSYSFGEGGYEQYF. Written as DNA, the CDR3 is TGTGCCAGCAGTTACTCTTTTGGGGAGGGAGGCTACGAGCAGTACTTC.

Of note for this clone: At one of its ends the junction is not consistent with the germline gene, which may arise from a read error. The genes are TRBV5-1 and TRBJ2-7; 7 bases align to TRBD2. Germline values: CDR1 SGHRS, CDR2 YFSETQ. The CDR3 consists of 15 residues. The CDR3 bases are TGCGTCAGCAGCTTGGCCGCGCGGGAGTCCTACGAGCAGTACTTC. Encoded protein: CVSSLAARESYEQYF.

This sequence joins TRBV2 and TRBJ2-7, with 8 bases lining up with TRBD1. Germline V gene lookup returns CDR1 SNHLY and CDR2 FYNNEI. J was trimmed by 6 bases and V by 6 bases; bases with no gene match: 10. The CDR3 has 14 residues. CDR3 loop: CASSGTGGFFEQYF. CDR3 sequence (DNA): TGTGCCAGCAGCGGGACAGGAGGGTTCTTCGAGCAGTACTTC.

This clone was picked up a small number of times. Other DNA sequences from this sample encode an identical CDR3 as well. The CDR3 sequence is CASSSGGGGSPLHF. The DNA for the CDR3 is TGTGCCAGCAGTTCAGGAGGGGGCGGTTCACCCCTCCACTTT. V and J are TRBV27 and TRBJ1-6; the match to TRBD1 covers 7 bases. The V gene end was trimmed by 4 bases and the J gene end by 9 bases; junction bases not matched to a gene: 6. The CDR3 consists of 14 residues. From germline, CDR1 is MNHEY and CDR2 SMNVEV (reference sequence).

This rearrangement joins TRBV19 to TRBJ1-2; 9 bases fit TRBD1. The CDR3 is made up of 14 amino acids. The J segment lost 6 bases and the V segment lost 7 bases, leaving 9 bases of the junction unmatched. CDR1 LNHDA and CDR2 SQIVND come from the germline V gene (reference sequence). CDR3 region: CASTNDRGGDGYTF. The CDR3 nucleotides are TGTGCCAGTACCAACGACAGGGGGGGAGATGGCTACACCTTC.

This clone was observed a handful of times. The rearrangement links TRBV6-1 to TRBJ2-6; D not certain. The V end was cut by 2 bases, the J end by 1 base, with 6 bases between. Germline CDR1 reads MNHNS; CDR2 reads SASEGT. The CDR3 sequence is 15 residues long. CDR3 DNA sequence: TGTGCCAGCAGTGAACTCCAGTCTGGGGCCAACGTCCTGACTTTC. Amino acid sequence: CASSELQSGANVLTF.

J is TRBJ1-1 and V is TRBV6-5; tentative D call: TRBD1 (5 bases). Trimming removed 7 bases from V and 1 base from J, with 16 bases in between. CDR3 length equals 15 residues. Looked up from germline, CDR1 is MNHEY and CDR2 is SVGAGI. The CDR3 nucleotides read TGTGCCAGCACCCCCGGTGGGGCTTGGAACACTGAAGCTTTCTTT. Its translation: CASTPGGAWNTEAFF.

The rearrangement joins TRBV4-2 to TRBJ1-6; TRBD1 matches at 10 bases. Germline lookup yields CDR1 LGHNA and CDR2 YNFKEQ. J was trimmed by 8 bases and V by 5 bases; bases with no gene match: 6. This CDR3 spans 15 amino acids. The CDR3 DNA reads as TGTGCCAGCAGCTCCGGCGGGACAGGGGATTCACCCCTCCACTTT. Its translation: CASSSGGTGDSPLHF.

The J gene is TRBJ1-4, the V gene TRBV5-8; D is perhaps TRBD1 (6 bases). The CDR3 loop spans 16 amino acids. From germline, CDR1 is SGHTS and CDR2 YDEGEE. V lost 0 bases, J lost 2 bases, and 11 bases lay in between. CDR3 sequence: CASSLGNRDTNEKLFF. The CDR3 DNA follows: TGTGCCAGCAGCTTGGGAAACAGGGATACTAATGAAAAACTGTTTTTT.

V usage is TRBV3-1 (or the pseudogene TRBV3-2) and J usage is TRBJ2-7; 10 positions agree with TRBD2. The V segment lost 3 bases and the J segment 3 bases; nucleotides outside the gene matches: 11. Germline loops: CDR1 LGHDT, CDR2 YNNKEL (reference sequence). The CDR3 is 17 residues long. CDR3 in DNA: TGTGCCAGCAGCCATGGTATCGGACTAGCGGAAAACTACGAGCAGTACTTC. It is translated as CASSHGIGLAENYEQYF.

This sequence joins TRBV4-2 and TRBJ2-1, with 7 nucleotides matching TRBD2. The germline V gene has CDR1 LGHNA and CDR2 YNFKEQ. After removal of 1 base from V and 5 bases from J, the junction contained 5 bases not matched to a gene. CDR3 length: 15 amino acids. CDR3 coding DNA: TGTGCCAGCAGCCAAGGCTCTAGCGGTAACAATGAGCAGTTCTTC. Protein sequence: CASSQGSSGNNEQFF.

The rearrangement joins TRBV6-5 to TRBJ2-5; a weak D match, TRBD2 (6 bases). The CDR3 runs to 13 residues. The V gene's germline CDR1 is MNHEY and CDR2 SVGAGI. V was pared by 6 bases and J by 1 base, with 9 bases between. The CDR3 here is CASRGAGQETQYF. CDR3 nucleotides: TGTGCCAGCAGGGGAGCGGGCCAAGAGACCCAGTACTTC.